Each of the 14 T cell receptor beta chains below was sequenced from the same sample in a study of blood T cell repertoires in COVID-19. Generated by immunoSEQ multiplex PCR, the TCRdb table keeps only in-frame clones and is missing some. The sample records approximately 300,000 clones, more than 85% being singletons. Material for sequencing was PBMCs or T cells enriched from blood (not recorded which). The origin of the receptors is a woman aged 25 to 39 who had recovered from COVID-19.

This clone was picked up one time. Written as DNA, the CDR3 is TGCGCCAGCAGCCGGGTCCCCCTGGGCATTGCAACTAATGAAAAACTGTTTTTT. It codes for CASSRVPLGIATNEKLFF. The J gene is TRBJ1-4, the V gene TRBV4-1; D ambiguous. The germline CDR1 and CDR2 sequences are MGHRA and YSYEKL. The germline V and J ends were trimmed by 4 bases and 0 bases, with 18 bases remaining between them. The CDR3 is 18 amino acids.

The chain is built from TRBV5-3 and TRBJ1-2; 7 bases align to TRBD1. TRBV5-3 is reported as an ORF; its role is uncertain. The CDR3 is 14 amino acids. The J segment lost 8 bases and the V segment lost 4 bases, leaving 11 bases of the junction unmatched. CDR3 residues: CARSGPGQKKGYTF. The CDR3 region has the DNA TGTGCCAGAAGCGGCCCGGGACAGAAGAAAGGCTACACCTTC.

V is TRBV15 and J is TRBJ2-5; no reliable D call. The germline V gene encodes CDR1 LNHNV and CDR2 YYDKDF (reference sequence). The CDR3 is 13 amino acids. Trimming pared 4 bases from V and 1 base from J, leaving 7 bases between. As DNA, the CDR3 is TGTGCCACCAGCACACGGGTCCAAGAGACCCAGTACTTC. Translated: CATSTRVQETQYF.

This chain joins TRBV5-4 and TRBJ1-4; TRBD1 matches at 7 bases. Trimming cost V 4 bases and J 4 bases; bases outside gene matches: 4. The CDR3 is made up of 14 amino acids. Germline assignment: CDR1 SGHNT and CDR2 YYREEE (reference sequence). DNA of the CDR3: TGTGCCAGCAGCCCGGGACAGAATAATGAAAAACTGTTTTTT. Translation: CASSPGQNNEKLFF.

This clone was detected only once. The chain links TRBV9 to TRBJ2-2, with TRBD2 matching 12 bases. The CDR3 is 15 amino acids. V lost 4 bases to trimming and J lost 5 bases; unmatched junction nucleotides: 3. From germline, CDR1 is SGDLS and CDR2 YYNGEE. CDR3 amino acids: CASSMLAGGTGELFF. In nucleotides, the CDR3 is TGTGCCAGCAGCATGCTAGCGGGAGGGACCGGGGAGCTGTTTTTT.

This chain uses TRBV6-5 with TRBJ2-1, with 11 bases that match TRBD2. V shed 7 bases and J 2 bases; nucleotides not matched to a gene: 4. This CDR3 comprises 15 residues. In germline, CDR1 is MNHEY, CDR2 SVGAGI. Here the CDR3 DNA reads TGTGCCAGCAATAGCGGGGGGGCCCCCTACAATGAGCAGTTCTTC. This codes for CASNSGGAPYNEQFF.

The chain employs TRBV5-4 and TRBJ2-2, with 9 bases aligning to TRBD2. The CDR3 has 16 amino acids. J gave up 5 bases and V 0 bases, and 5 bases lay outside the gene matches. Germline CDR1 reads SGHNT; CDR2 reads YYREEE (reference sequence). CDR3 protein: CASSLALAGGTGELFF. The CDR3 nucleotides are TGTGCCAGCAGCTTGGCCCTTGCGGGGGGGACCGGGGAGCTGTTTTTT.

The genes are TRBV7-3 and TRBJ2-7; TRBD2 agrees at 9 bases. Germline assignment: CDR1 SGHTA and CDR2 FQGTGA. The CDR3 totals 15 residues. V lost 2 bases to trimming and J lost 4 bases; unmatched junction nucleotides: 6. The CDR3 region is CASSLRREGQYEQYF. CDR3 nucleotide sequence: TGTGCCAGCAGCTTACGGCGGGAGGGCCAATACGAGCAGTACTTC.

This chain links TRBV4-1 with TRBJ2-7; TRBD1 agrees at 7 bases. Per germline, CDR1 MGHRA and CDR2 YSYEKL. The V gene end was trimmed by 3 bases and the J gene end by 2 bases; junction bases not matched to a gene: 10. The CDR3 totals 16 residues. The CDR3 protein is CASSQNRDSWTYEQYF. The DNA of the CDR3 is TGCGCCAGCAGCCAGAACCGGGACAGCTGGACCTACGAGCAGTACTTC.

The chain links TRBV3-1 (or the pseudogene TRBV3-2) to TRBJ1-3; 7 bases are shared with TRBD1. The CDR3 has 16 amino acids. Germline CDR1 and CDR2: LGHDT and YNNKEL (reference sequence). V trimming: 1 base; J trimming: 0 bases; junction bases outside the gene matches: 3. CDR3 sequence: CASSQGGQLSGNTIYF. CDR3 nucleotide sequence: TGTGCCAGCAGCCAAGGGGGACAGCTCTCTGGAAACACCATATATTTT.

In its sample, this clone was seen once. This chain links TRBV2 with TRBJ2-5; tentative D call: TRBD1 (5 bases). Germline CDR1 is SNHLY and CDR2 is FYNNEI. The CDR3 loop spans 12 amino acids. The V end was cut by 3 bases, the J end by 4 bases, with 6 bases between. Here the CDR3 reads CASSEGRETQYF. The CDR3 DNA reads TGTGCCAGCAGTGAGGGGCGAGAGACCCAGTACTTC.

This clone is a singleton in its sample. Written as DNA, the CDR3 is TGTGCCAGCAGCGTGATCGGACAGGGGGCAACTGAAGCTTTCTTT. Translated: CASSVIGQGATEAFF. V is TRBV9 and J is TRBJ1-1; 11 bases align to TRBD1. V lost 2 bases and J lost 5; bases outside the gene matches: 5. The CDR3 is 15 residues long. Germline CDR1 SGDLS, CDR2 YYNGEE.

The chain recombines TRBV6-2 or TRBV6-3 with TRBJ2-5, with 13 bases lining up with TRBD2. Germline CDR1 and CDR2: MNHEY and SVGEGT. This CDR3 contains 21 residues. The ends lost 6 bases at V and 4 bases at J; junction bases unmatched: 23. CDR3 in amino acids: CASSPTVTSGRARKKGETQYF. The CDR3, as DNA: TGTGCCAGCAGCCCGACCGTCACTAGCGGGAGGGCCAGGAAGAAGGGAGAGACCCAGTACTTC.

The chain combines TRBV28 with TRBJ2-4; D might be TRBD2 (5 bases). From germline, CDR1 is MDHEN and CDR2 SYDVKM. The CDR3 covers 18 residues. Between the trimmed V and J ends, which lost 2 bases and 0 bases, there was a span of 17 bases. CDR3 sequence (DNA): TGTGCCAGCAGTTTAGCTCTCTATCGGACTCTAGCCAAAAACATTCAGTACTTC. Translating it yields CASSLALYRTLAKNIQYF.